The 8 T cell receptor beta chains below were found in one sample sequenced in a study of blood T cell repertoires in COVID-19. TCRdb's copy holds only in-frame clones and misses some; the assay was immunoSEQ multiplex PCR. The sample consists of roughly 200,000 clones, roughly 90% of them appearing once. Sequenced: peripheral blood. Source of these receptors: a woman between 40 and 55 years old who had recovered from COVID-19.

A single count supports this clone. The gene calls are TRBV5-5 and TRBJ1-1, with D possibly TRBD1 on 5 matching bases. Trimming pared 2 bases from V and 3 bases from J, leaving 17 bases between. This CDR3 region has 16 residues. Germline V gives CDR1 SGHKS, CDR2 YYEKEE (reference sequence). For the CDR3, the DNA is TGTGCCAGCAGCTTTCAGGGCTCGGTAAAGGACACTGAAGCTTTCTTT. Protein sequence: CASSFQGSVKDTEAFF.

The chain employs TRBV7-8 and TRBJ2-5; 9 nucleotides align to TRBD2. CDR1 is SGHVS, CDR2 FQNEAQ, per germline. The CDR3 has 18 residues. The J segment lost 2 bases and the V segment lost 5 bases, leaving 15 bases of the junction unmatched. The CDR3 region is CASSPFPVTSGIQETQYF. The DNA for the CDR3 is TGTGCCAGCAGCCCATTTCCCGTGACTAGCGGTATTCAAGAGACCCAGTACTTC. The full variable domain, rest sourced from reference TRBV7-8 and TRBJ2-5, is GAGVSQSPRYKVAKRGQDVALRCDPISGHVSLFWYQQALGQGPEFLTYFQNEAQLDKSGLPSDRFFAERPEGSVSTLKIQRTQQEDSAVYLCASSPFPVTSGIQETQYFGPGTRLLVL.

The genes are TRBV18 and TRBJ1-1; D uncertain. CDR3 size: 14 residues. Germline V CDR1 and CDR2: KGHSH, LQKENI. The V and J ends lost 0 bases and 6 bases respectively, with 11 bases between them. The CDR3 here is CASSPPSVLPEAFF. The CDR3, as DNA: TGTGCCAGCTCACCACCTTCAGTCTTGCCTGAAGCTTTCTTT.

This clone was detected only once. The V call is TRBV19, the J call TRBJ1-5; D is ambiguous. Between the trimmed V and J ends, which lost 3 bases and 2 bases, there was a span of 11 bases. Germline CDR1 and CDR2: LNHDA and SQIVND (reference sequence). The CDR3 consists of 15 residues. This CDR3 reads CASSILGVGNQPQHF. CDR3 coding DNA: TGTGCCAGTAGTATTTTGGGAGTTGGCAATCAGCCCCAGCATTTT. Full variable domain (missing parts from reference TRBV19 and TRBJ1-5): DGGITQSPKYLFRKEGQNVTLSCEQNLNHDAMYWYRQDPGQGLRLIYYSQIVNDFQKGDIAEGYSVSREKKESFPLTVTSAQKNPTAFYLCASSILGVGNQPQHFGDGTRLSIL.

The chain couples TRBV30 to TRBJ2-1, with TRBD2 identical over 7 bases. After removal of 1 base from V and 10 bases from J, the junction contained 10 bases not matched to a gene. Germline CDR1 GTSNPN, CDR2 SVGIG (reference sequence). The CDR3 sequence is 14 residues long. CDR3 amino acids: CAWSEIAGPGEQFF. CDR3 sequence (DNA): TGTGCCTGGAGTGAAATAGCGGGCCCCGGAGAGCAGTTCTTC. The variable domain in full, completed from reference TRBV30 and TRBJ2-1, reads SQTIHQWPATLVQPVGSPLSLECTVEGTSNPNLYWYRQAAGRGLQLLFYSVGIGQISSEVPQNLSASRPQDRQFILSSKKLLLSDSGFYLCAWSEIAGPGEQFFGPGTRLTVL.

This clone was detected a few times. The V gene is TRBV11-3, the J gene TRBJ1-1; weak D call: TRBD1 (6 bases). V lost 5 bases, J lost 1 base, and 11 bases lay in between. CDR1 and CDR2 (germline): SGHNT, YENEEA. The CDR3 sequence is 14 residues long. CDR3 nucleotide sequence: TGTGCCAGCAGCCCGGGACACCAGAACACTGAAGCTTTCTTT. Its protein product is CASSPGHQNTEAFF. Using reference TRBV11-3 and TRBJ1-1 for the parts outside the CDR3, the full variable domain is EAGVVQSPRYKIIEKKQPVAFWCNPISGHNTLYWYLQNLGQGPELLIRYENEEAVDDSQLPKDRFSAERLKGVDSTLKIQPAELGDSAVYLCASSPGHQNTEAFFGQGTRLTVV.

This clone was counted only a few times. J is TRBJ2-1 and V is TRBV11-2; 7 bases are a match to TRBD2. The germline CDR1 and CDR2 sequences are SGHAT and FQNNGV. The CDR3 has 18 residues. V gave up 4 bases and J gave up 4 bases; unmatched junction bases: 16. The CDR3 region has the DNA TGTGCCAGCAGCTCTTCATCGAAAAGCGGGATAAGGTACAATGAGCAGTTCTTC. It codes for CASSSSSKSGIRYNEQFF.

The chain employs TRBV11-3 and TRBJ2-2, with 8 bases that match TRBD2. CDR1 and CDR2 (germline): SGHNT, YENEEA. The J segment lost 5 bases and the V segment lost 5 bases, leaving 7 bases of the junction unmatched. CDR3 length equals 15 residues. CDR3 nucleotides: TGTGCCAGCAGCGGCACCTCTAGCGGGACCGGGGAGCTGTTTTTT. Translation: CASSGTSSGTGELFF.